This T cell receptor (beta chain) originates from a study of blood T cell repertoires in COVID-19. About the study: Researchers got acute and convalescent COVID-19 samples from the United States, Italy and Spain. Sample material is recorded as cDNA or gDNA derived from T cells, B-cell-depleted T cells, or PBMCs.

Original handling: Researchers report that nucleated cell counts were estimated from reference gene primer amplification. TCRdb keeps only in-frame clones here, not all; method: immunoSEQ multiplex PCR. The DNA was the basis for D and trimming; V, J and clone size are from that table. The table lists 230,000 or so clones, around 89% of them singletons. Patients of the Seattle cohort, enrolled during active infection, were followed longitudinally. V trimming: 7 bases; J trimming: 0 bases; junction bases outside the gene matches: 2. The CDR3 has 15 amino acids. Germline CDR1 and CDR2: SNHLY and FYNNEI. The sequence came from a woman aged 55-75 years with COVID-19, enrolled during active disease. The sequenced sample consisted of peripheral blood. V usage is TRBV2 and J usage is TRBJ2-6, with TRBD1 matching 8 bases. Here the CDR3 DNA reads TGTGCCAGCAACAGGGGGTTCTCTGGGGCCAACGTCCTGACTTTC. Protein: CASNRGFSGANVLTF.